The TCR beta chain described here comes from a study of T cells in Graves' hyperthyroidism and ophthalmopathy. The study's findings and limits: It was a median around 6 months before onset that the model predicted ophthalmopathy.

PBMCs were derived from roughly 9.6 ml fresh peripheral blood. Ten or more counts support this clonotype. Its antigen remains unknown. Amplified TCR beta CDR3 regions derived from RNA transcripts. The primer set for the first-round RT-PCR of the TCR CDR3 was HTBI. Using its own MiXCR run on the multiplex PCR reads, TCRdb lists one record per CDR3 protein. Of 350,000 to 400,000 distinct CDR3 sequences in the sample, 19% were seen once. The CDR3 consists of 13 residues. Trimming at V came to 4 bases and at J to 6 bases, leaving 7 bases not matched to a gene. The germline V gene has CDR1 SQVTM and CDR2 ANQGSEA.

The chain uses TRBV29-1 and TRBJ2-7; 9 bases agree with TRBD1. The receptor was derived from a woman aged 18-29 years with Graves' hyperthyroidism. The sequenced material came from blood. The CDR3 DNA sequence: TGCAGCGTTGTTAGCCCGGACAGGGGCGAGCAGTACTTC. It encodes CSVVSPDRGEQYF.